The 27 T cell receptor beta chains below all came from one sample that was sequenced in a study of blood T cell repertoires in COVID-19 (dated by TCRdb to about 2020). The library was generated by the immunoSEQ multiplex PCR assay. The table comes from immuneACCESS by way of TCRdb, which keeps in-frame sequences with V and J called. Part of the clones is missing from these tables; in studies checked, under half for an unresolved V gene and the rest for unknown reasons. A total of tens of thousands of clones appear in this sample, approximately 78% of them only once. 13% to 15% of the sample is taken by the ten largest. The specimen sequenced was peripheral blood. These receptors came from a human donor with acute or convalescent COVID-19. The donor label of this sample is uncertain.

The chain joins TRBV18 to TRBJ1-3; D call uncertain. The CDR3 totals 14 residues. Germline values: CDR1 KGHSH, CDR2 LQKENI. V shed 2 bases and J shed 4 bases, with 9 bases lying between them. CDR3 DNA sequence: TGTGCCAGCTCACCAGCGGGAACCGGAAACACCATATATTTT. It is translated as CASSPAGTGNTIYF.

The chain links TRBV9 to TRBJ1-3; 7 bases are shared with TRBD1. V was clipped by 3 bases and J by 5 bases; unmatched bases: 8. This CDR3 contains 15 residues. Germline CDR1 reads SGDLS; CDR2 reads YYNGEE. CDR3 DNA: TGTGCCAGCAGCGGTCTAAACAGGGGTAGAAACACCATATATTTT. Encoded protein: CASSGLNRGRNTIYF.

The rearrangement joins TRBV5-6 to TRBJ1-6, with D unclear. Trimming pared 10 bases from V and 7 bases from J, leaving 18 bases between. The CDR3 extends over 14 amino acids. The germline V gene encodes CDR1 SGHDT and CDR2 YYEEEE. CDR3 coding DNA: TGTGCCTCCCAGTGGGGAGGAGGAAATTCACCCCTCCACTTT. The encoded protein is CASQWGGGNSPLHF.

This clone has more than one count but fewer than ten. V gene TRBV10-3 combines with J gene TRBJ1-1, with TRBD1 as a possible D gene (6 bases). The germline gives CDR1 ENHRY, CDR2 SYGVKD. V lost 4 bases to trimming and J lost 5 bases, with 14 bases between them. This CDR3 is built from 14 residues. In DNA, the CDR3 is TGTGCCATCAGTGGGTTACAGGGATCGACTGAAGCTTTCTTT. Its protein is CAISGLQGSTEAFF.

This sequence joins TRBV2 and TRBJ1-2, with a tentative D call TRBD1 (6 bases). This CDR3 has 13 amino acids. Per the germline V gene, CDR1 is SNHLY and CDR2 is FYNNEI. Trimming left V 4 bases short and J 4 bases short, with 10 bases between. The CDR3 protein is CASSGDTGYGYTF. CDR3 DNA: TGTGCCAGCAGTGGGGACACCGGCTATGGCTACACCTTC.

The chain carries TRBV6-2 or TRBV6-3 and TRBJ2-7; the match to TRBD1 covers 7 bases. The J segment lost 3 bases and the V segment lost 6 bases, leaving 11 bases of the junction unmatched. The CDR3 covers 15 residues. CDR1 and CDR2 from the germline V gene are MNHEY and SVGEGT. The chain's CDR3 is CASSSRTGMIYEQYF. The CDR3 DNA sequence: TGTGCCAGCAGCTCCCGGACAGGAATGATCTACGAGCAGTACTTC.

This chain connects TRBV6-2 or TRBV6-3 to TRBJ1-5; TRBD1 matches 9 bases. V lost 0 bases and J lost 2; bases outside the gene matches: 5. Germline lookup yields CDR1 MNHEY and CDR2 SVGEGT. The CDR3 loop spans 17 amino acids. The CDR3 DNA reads TGTGCCAGCAGTTACTCTCTGGGGGACAGGGGCAATCAGCCCCAGCATTTT. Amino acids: CASSYSLGDRGNQPQHF.

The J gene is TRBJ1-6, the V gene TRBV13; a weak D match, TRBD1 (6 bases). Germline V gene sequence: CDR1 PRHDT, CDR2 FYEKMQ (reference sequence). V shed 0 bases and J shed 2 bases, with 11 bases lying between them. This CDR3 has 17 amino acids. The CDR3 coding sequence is TGTGCCAGCAGCTTAGGCCGCAGGGGCACCTATAATTCACCCCTCCACTTT. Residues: CASSLGRRGTYNSPLHF.

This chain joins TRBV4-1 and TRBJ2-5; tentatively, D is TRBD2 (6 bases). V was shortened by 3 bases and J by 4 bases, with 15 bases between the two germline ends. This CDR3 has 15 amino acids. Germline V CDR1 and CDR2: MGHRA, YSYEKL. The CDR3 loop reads CASSQTGTPPETQYF. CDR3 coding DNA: TGCGCCAGCAGCCAGACCGGGACTCCCCCAGAGACCCAGTACTTC.

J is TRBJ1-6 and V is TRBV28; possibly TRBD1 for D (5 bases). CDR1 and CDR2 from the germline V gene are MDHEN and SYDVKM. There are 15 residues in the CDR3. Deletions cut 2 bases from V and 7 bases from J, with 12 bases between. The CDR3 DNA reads TGTGCCAGCAGTTTACCGGGACGGGGGAATTCACCCCTCCACTTT. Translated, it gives CASSLPGRGNSPLHF. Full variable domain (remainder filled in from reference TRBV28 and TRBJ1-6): DVKVTQSSRYLVKRTGEKVFLECVQDMDHENMFWYRQDPGLGLRLIYFSYDVKMKEKGDIPEGYSVSREKKERFSLILESASTNQTSMYLCASSLPGRGNSPLHFGNGTRLTVT.

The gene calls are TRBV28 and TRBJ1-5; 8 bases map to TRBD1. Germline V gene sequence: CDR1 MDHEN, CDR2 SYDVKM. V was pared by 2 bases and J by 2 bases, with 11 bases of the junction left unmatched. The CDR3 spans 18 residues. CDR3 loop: CASSLKKAGGLGNQPQHF. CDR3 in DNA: TGTGCCAGCAGTTTAAAGAAGGCAGGGGGCCTCGGCAATCAGCCCCAGCATTTT.

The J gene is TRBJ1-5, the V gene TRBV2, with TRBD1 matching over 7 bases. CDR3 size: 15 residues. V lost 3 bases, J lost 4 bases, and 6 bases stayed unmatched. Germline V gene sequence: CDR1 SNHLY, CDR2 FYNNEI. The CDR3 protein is CASSDPRDRNQPQHF. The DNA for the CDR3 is TGTGCCAGCAGTGACCCCCGGGACAGAAATCAGCCCCAGCATTTT.

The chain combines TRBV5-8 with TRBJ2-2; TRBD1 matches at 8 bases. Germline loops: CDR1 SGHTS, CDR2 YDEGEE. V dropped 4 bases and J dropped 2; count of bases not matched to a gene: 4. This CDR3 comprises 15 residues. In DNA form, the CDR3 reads TGTGCCAGCAGCAGGGACAGGCTAAACACCGGGGAGCTGTTTTTT. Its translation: CASSRDRLNTGELFF.

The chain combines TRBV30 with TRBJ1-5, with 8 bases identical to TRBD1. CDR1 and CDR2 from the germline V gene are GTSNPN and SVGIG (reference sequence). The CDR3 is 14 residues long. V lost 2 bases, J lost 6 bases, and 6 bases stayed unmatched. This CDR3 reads CAWSRGQDSQPQHF. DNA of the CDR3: TGTGCCTGGAGTAGGGGACAGGACAGTCAGCCCCAGCATTTT.

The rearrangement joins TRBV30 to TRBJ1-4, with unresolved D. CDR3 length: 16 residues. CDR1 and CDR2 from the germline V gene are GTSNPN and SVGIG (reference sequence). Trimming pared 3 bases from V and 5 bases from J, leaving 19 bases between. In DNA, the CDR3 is TGTGCCTGGAGGGTGTCTTGGGCAGACCGAAATGAAAAACTGTTTTTT. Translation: CAWRVSWADRNEKLFF.

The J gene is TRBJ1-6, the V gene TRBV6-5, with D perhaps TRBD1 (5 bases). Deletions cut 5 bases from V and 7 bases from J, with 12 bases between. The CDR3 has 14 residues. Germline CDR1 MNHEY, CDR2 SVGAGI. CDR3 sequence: CASSRQSFNSPLHF. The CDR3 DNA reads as TGTGCCAGCAGTCGACAGTCTTTCAATTCACCCCTCCACTTT.

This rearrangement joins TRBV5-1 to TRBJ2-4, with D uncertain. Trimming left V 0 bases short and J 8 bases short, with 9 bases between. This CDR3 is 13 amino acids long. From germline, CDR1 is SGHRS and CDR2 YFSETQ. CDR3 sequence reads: CASSLGTGDIQYF. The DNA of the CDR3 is TGCGCCAGCAGCTTGGGTACTGGAGACATTCAGTACTTC.

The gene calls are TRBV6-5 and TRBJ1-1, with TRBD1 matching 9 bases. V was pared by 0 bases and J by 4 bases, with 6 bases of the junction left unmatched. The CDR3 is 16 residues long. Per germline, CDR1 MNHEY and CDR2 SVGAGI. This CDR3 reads CASSYSWDRVRTEAFF. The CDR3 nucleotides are TGTGCCAGCAGTTACTCCTGGGACAGGGTGCGCACTGAAGCTTTCTTT.

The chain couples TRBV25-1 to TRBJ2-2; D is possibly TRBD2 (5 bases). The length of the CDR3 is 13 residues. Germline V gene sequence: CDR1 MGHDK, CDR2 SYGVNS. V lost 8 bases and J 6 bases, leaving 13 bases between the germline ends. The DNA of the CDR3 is TGTGCCAGCTTAGGTGAGGGAGCCGGGGAGCTGTTTTTT. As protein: CASLGEGAGELFF.

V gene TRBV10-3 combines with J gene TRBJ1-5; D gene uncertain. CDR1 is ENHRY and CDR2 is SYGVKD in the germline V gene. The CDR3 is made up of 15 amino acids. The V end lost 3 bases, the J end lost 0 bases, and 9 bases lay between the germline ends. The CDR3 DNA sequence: TGTGCCATCAGTGAACAGCATGATAGCAATCAGCCCCAGCATTTT. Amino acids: CAISEQHDSNQPQHF.

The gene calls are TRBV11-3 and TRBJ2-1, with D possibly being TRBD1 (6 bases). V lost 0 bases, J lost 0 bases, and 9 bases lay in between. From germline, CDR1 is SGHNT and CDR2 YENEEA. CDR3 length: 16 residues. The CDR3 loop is CASSLDGTISYNEQFF. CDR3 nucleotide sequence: TGTGCCAGCAGCTTAGACGGGACAATCTCCTACAATGAGCAGTTCTTC.

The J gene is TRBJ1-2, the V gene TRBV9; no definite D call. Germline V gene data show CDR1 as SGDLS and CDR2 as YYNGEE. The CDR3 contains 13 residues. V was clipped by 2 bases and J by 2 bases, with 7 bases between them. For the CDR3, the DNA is TGTGCCAGCAGCGTTGAGGAGAACTATGGCTACACCTTC. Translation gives CASSVEENYGYTF.

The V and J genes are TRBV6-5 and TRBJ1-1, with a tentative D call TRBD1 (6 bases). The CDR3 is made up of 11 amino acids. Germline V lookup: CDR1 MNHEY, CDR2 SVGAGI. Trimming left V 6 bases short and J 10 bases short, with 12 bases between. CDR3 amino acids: CASSNRVSAFF. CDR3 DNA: TGTGCCAGCAGCAACAGGGTGTCAGCTTTCTTT.

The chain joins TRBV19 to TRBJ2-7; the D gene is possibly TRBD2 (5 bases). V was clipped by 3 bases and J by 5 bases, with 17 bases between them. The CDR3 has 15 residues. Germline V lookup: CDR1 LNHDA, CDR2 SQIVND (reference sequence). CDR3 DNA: TGTGCCAGTAGTATCCTCGTTGGTAGCGTCGACGAGCAGTACTTC. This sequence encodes CASSILVGSVDEQYF.

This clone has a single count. The CDR3 sequence: CASSYEGVDQPQHF. CDR3 sequence (DNA): TGTGCCAGCAGTTACGAGGGGGTTGATCAGCCCCAGCATTTT. The rearrangement joins TRBV6-6 to TRBJ1-5; perhaps TRBD1 as D (6 bases). Germline V gene sequence: CDR1 MNHNY, CDR2 SVGAGI (reference sequence). The CDR3 totals 14 residues. V was pared by 2 bases and J by 5 bases, with 10 bases between.

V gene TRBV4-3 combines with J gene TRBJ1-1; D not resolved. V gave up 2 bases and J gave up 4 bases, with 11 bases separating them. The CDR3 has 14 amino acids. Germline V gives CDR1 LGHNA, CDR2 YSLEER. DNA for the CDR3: TGCGCCAGCAGCCAATACCGGGGAGGCACTGAAGCTTTCTTT. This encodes CASSQYRGGTEAFF.

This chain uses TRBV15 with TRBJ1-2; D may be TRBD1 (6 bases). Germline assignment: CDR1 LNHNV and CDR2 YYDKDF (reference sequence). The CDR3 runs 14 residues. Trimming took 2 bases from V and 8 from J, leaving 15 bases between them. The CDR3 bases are TGTGCCACCAGCAGAAAACAGGGTGCTTACGGCTACACCTTC. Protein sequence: CATSRKQGAYGYTF.